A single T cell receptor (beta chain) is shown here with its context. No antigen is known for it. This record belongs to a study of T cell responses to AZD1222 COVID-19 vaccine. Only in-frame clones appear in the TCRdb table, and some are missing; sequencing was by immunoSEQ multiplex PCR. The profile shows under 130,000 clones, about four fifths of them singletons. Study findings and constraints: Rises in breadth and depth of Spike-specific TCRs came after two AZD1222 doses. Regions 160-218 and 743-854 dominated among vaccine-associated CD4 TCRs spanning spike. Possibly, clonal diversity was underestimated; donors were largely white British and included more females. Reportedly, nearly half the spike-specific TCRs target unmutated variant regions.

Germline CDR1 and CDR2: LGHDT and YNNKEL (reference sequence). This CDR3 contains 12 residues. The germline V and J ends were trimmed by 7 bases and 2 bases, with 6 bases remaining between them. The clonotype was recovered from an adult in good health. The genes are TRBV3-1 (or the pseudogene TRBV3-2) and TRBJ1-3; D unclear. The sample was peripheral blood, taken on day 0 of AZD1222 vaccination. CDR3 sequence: CASTSPGNTIYF. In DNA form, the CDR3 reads TGTGCCAGCACCTCCCCTGGAAACACCATATATTTT.